The 29 T cell receptor beta chains given below trace back to one sample, sequenced in a study of blood T cells in healthy people across ages. It was with a sample-barcoded 5' primer and a J-beta primer mix that a second PCR of about 6 to 12 cycles was run. TCRdb used MiXCR to reprocess the 5' RACE reads, holding one entry per CDR3 protein. The sample consists of about 580,000 distinct CDR3 sequences, around half of them appearing once. The sample taken for sequencing was blood. These receptors all come from an elderly man in good health.

This chain uses TRBV3-1 with TRBJ2-3; D might be TRBD1 (6 bases). The germline V and J ends were trimmed by 0 bases and 13 bases, with 17 bases remaining between them. In germline, CDR1 is LGHDT, CDR2 YNNKEL (reference sequence). This CDR3 comprises 14 residues. The CDR3 DNA sequence: TGTGCCAGCAGCCAAGACACAGGGCCGAATAGGAAGTATTTT. Its protein is CASSQDTGPNRKYF.

The rearrangement uses TRBV29-1 and TRBJ1-1; no clear D gene. The CDR3 contains 14 residues. The germline V and J ends were trimmed by 7 bases and 0 bases, with 15 bases remaining between them. Germline values: CDR1 SQVTM, CDR2 ANQGSEA. The CDR3 spells CSASQSGMNTEAFF. As DNA, the CDR3 is TGCAGCGCTTCCCAGTCCGGTATGAACACTGAAGCTTTCTTT.

This clonotype has just a few counts. The chain is built from TRBV18 and TRBJ2-5; D is ambiguous. Germline V CDR1 and CDR2: KGHSH, LQKENI. V was clipped by 3 bases and J by 1 base, with 6 bases between them. The CDR3 is 13 residues long. As DNA, the CDR3 is TGTGCCAGCTCACCTCGGACCCAAGAGACCCAGTACTTC. Translation: CASSPRTQETQYF.

A word on this clonotype: The junction shows a germline mismatch at one end, possibly a read error. The chain joins TRBV15 to TRBJ1-1; no clear D gene. CDR3 size: 12 residues. Germline V gene sequence: CDR1 LNHNV, CDR2 YYDKDF (reference sequence). The CDR3 DNA sequence: TGTGCCACCCGCAGAACAAACACTAAAGCTTTCTTT. Residues: CATRRTNTKAFF.

Comment on this clonotype: Sequence at one end of the junction differs from germline and may be a read error. J is TRBJ2-5 and V is TRBV4-3, with 13 bases that match TRBD2. The V gene's germline CDR1 is LGHNA and CDR2 YSLEER. The CDR3 extends over 15 amino acids. The CDR3 DNA follows: TGCGCCGGCAGCCAAGATAGGACTAGCGGGAGTATACAGTACTTC. Translation gives CAGSQDRTSGSIQYF.

The chain couples TRBV6-2 or TRBV6-3 to TRBJ1-5, with D maybe TRBD1 (6 bases). The germline V gene encodes CDR1 MNHEY and CDR2 SVGEGT. The ends were cut back, 7 bases at V and 6 bases at J, with 13 bases in the middle. CDR3 length: 13 amino acids. CDR3 DNA sequence: TGTGCCAGCACCCTCCAGGGGAGTCAGCCCCAGCATTTT. It encodes CASTLQGSQPQHF.

The V and J genes are TRBV6-2 or TRBV6-3 and TRBJ2-7; 8 bases map to TRBD2. After removal of 4 bases from V and 3 bases from J, the junction contained 8 bases not matched to a gene. Germline V gene lookup returns CDR1 MNHEY and CDR2 SVGEGT. CDR3 length: 15 residues. The CDR3 DNA sequence: TGTGCCAGCAGTTCCCCGGGACTAGTGGGCTACGAGCAGTACTTC. Its protein product is CASSSPGLVGYEQYF.

This clonotype was counted many times. J is TRBJ2-3 and V is TRBV6-6; tentatively, D is TRBD1 (5 bases). V lost 2 bases to trimming and J lost 7 bases, with 13 bases between them. Germline values: CDR1 MNHNY, CDR2 SVGAGI (reference sequence). The CDR3 is made up of 14 amino acids. For the CDR3, the DNA is TGTGCCAGCAGTTACGGTGGGGCCCAATATACGCAGTATTTT. It yields the protein CASSYGGAQYTQYF.

The J gene is TRBJ2-3, the V gene TRBV29-1; TRBD2 aligns across 10 bases. The germline gives CDR1 SQVTM, CDR2 ANQGSEA. This CDR3 region has 15 residues. The V and J ends lost 2 bases and 6 bases, in that order; junction bases with no gene match: 8. The chain's CDR3 is CSVETPSGGIDTQYF. The CDR3 DNA is TGCAGCGTTGAAACCCCTAGCGGGGGAATCGATACGCAGTATTTT.

The chain couples TRBV20-1 to TRBJ1-5, with TRBD1 matching over 7 bases. Losses at the gene ends were 3 bases for V and 0 bases for J; bases not matched to a gene: 2. Germline CDR1 is DFQATT and CDR2 is SNEGSKA (reference sequence). The CDR3 has 14 amino acids. In DNA form, the CDR3 reads TGCAGTGCTAGGACAGGGACTAGCAATCAGCCCCAGCATTTT. It codes for CSARTGTSNQPQHF.

The V call is TRBV29-1, the J call TRBJ2-1; D might be TRBD2 (5 bases). V shed 7 bases and J shed 9 bases, with 13 bases lying between them. The CDR3 extends over 11 amino acids. Looked up from germline, CDR1 is SQVTM and CDR2 is ANQGSEA. The CDR3 loop is CSARGNSEQFF. CDR3 in DNA: TGCAGCGCCCGAGGGAATAGTGAGCAGTTCTTC.

As regards this clonotype: Being one base from a much bigger clone, this may be a read error. The V call is TRBV6-5, the J call TRBJ2-1; D is perhaps TRBD2 (5 bases). CDR1 is MNHEY and CDR2 is SVGAGI in the germline V gene. The CDR3 runs to 13 residues. V was clipped by 5 bases and J by 7 bases, with 12 bases between them. The CDR3 bases are TGTGCCAGCAGTGTAAGGACTTCGAATGAGCAGTTCTTC. It encodes CASSVRTSNEQFF.

This clonotype has more than one count but fewer than ten. The rearrangement uses TRBV12-3 or TRBV12-4 and TRBJ1-4, with D perhaps TRBD1 (5 bases). The V and J ends lost 6 bases and 10 bases respectively, with 18 bases between them. The CDR3 has 14 amino acids. CDR3 loop: CASRRGQDLGKLFF. The CDR3 nucleotides are TGTGCCAGCAGGAGGGGCCAGGACCTAGGAAAACTGTTTTTT.

A word on this clonotype: Germline and junction disagree at one end, which may indicate a read error. V is TRBV5-1 and J is TRBJ2-3; the match to TRBD2 covers 10 bases. Germline loops: CDR1 SGHRS, CDR2 YFSETQ. The CDR3 length is 15 residues. The CDR3 loop is CVSRESGRVEDTQYF. In DNA, the CDR3 is TGCGTCAGCAGGGAGAGCGGGAGGGTCGAGGATACGCAGTATTTT.

The chain joins TRBV25-1 to TRBJ2-3; 8 bases agree with TRBD2. The CDR3 covers 14 residues. Per the germline V gene, CDR1 is MGHDK and CDR2 is SYGVNS. V lost 2 bases and J lost 14; bases outside the gene matches: 12. As DNA, the CDR3 is TGTGCCAGCAGTGAAACCGGACCGGGACTAGGTCCGTATTTT. Protein: CASSETGPGLGPYF. Full variable domain (remainder filled in from reference TRBV25-1 and TRBJ2-3): EADIYQTPRYLVIGTGKKITLECSQTMGHDKMYWYQQDPGMELHLIHYSYGVNSTEKGDLSSESTVSRIRTEHFPLTLESARPSHTSQYLCASSETGPGLGPYFGPGTRLTVL.

The gene calls are TRBV5-1 and TRBJ1-1, with D unresolved. Germline loops: CDR1 SGHRS, CDR2 YFSETQ. Trimming cost V 0 bases and J 1 base, with 16 bases left between them. The CDR3 is made up of 17 amino acids. CDR3 nucleotides: TGCGCCAGCAGCTTGGAAATGGCCAGACACCGGAACACTGAAGCTTTCTTT. Residues: CASSLEMARHRNTEAFF.

The chain uses TRBV5-1 and TRBJ2-3; D unresolved. In germline, CDR1 is SGHRS, CDR2 YFSETQ. V lost 3 bases to trimming and J lost 2 bases, with 16 bases between them. This CDR3 contains 16 residues. The CDR3 DNA sequence: TGCGCCAGCAGCTGGAACCCTAGAGCACCCACAGATACGCAGTATTTT. It yields the protein CASSWNPRAPTDTQYF.

The chain links TRBV5-1 to TRBJ2-6; D is unresolved. V was cut by 0 bases and J by 1 base, with 8 bases left in between. Germline CDR1 and CDR2: SGHRS and YFSETQ. The CDR3 has 16 amino acids. The CDR3 spells CASSLGVGSGANVLTF. CDR3 coding DNA: TGCGCCAGCAGCTTGGGAGTCGGTTCTGGGGCCAACGTCCTGACTTTC.

This clonotype is a singleton in its sample. The chain links TRBV10-1 to TRBJ2-3; D ambiguous. This CDR3 comprises 15 residues. CDR1 and CDR2 (germline): WNHNN, SYGVQD (reference sequence). The ends were cut back, 3 bases at V and 0 bases at J, with 10 bases in the middle. The CDR3 DNA follows: TGCGCCAGCAGTGATGGGCAGCTTAGCACAGATACGCAGTATTTT. This sequence encodes CASSDGQLSTDTQYF.

This CDR3 is CASSLDISQETQYF. The CDR3 DNA reads TGCGCCAGCAGCTTGGATATCAGCCAAGAGACCCAGTACTTC. The chain is built from TRBV5-1 and TRBJ2-5; D uncertain. The CDR3 is made up of 14 amino acids. V lost 0 bases and J lost 1, with 7 bases in between. Germline CDR1 SGHRS, CDR2 YFSETQ.

V usage is TRBV7-2 and J usage is TRBJ2-5; 11 nucleotides align to TRBD2. V was clipped by 5 bases and J by 11 bases; unmatched bases: 22. Germline lookup yields CDR1 SGHTA and CDR2 FQGNSA. The CDR3 runs to 18 residues. Written as DNA, the CDR3 is TGTGCCAGCAGCCCACACGCTAGCGGGAGGTACTCCTACAATGAGCAGTACTTC. It translates to CASSPHASGRYSYNEQYF.

The chain uses TRBV5-5 and TRBJ1-2; 9 bases are shared with TRBD1. Germline V gene sequence: CDR1 SGHKS, CDR2 YYEKEE (reference sequence). This CDR3 is 15 amino acids long. V was pared by 3 bases and J by 4 bases, with 7 bases of the junction left unmatched. The CDR3 loop is CASSYGQGISYGYTF. The CDR3 bases are TGTGCCAGCAGCTATGGACAGGGGATATCCTATGGCTACACCTTC.

In this sample, this clonotype turned up a few times. The DNA for the CDR3 is TGTGCCAGCAGCTCCCAAAGCGGGAGCTACAATGAGCAGTTCTTC. Its translation: CASSSQSGSYNEQFF. V gene TRBV7-3 combines with J gene TRBJ2-1, with 8 bases aligning to TRBD2. This CDR3 contains 15 residues. V was clipped by 4 bases and J by 3 bases; unmatched bases: 5. Germline CDR1 SGHTA, CDR2 FQGTGA.

This chain links TRBV27 with TRBJ2-7; TRBD2 matches at 7 bases. CDR1 MNHEY and CDR2 SMNVEV come from the germline V gene (reference sequence). V was pared by 5 bases and J by 3 bases, with 10 bases of the junction left unmatched. There are 15 residues in the CDR3. The CDR3 sequence is CASSRRGGEYYEQYF. CDR3 nucleotide sequence: TGTGCCAGCAGTAGACGGGGAGGGGAGTACTACGAGCAGTACTTC.

V is TRBV7-9 and J is TRBJ1-2; TRBD1 aligns across 8 bases. The CDR3 runs to 12 residues. Germline loops: CDR1 SEHNR, CDR2 FQNEAQ (reference sequence). After removal of 5 bases from V and 11 bases from J, the junction contained 7 bases not matched to a gene. The CDR3 coding sequence is TGTGCCAGCAGCATAGAACAGGGGGATTACACCTTC. This encodes CASSIEQGDYTF.

This chain connects TRBV20-1 to TRBJ1-2; 8 bases agree with TRBD1. Germline loops: CDR1 DFQATT, CDR2 SNEGSKA (reference sequence). This CDR3 is 15 amino acids long. Losses at the gene ends were 2 bases for V and 4 bases for J; bases not matched to a gene: 9. The CDR3 spells CSARPTGTGGYGYTF. CDR3 nucleotides: TGCAGTGCTAGACCCACCGGGACAGGAGGCTATGGCTACACCTTC.

This clonotype has at least ten counts. The chain recombines TRBV6-5 with TRBJ2-1; TRBD1 matches at 8 bases. Unmatched junction bases numbered 9, after V lost 7 bases and J lost 7 bases. The CDR3 extends over 14 amino acids. In germline, CDR1 is MNHEY, CDR2 SVGAGI. The CDR3 DNA reads TGTGCCAGCAAATACGACAGGGGTGGGAATGAGCAGTTCTTC. Translated, it gives CASKYDRGGNEQFF.

The rearrangement links TRBV20-1 to TRBJ2-6, with 10 nucleotides matching TRBD2. The CDR3 has 17 residues. Trimming took 6 bases from V and 3 from J; bases not matched to a gene: 11. Germline lookup yields CDR1 DFQATT and CDR2 SNEGSKA (reference sequence). The CDR3 DNA reads as TGCAGTGCGAGCAGGGCTAGCGGGAGTAGTGGGGCCAACGTCCTGACTTTC. This translates into CSASRASGSSGANVLTF.

This chain uses TRBV7-2 with TRBJ2-1, with 16 positions matching TRBD2. The CDR3 contains 19 residues. Per germline, CDR1 SGHTA and CDR2 FQGNSA. Trimming cost V 4 bases and J 0 bases; bases outside gene matches: 6. CDR3 DNA sequence: TGTGCCAGCAGCTCCACCGGGACTAGCGGGGGGGCCTCCTACAATGAGCAGTTCTTC. Residues: CASSSTGTSGGASYNEQFF.